The entry below gives a single T cell receptor beta chain sequence along with its context. Its antigen is unknown. The data were taken from a study of T cell clones after liver transplantation. On the study more broadly: TCRbeta sequencing after a pre-transplant mixed lymphocyte reaction identified graft-donor-reactive clones, later tracked in post-transplant blood. Without induction therapy, subjects received standard immunosuppression until 12-24 months post-transplant.

The CDR3 sequence is 14 residues long. The germline CDR1 and CDR2 sequences are SGHVS and FNYEAQ. V gave up 4 bases and J gave up 9 bases, with 13 bases separating them. General study results and limits: Donor-reactive sequences fell more than third party-reactive ones, suggesting partial deletion.

Assay used: immunoSEQ multiplex PCR; TCRdb lists only in-frame clones, some missing. The table records roughly 100,000 clones, roughly 80% of them present only once. The chain couples TRBV7-6 to TRBJ1-6; the D gene is possibly TRBD1 (5 bases). This TCR was sampled from a human patient who received a liver transplant. Among the T cells, some may be from the graft donor. Sequenced material: CD4+ T cells from blood, taken approximately 43 months after liver transplant. CDR3 DNA sequence: TGTGCCAGCAGCTACCGACAGCCAGGTTCACCCCTCCACTTT. Its protein product is CASSYRQPGSPLHF.